This is a list of T cell receptor beta chains from one sample in a study of T cells in localized non-small cell lung cancer. Sequencing used immunoSEQ multiplex PCR; TCRdb keeps in-frame clones, though not all of them. The sample carries tens of thousands of clones, 75% to 85% recorded once. This specimen consisted of peripheral blood, obtained before any cancer treatment. Receptors were obtained from a female donor over 55 with stage I lung adenocarcinoma. Both conserved end residues are part of each CDR3. Fields, in order: V gene, J gene, clone size, CDR3 protein. Clone sizes are given selectively: once, few, many, or a class where the clone is expanded.

v_call: TRBV6-1
j_call: TRBJ2-7
clone_size: .
cdr3_aa: CASSGEGRVIWVNEQYF

v_call: TRBV5-1
j_call: TRBJ2-2
clone_size: .
cdr3_aa: CASSQTGNSPNTGELFF

v_call: TRBV28
j_call: TRBJ2-4
clone_size: few
cdr3_aa: CASSSFGTSGRAGSDIQYF

v_call: TRBV6-5
j_call: TRBJ1-2
clone_size: .
cdr3_aa: CASSSGKYGYTF

v_call: TRBV7-9
j_call: TRBJ1-3
clone_size: .
cdr3_aa: CASSPLGNTIYF

v_call: TRBV19
j_call: TRBJ1-5
clone_size: .
cdr3_aa: CASLDRSRGPQHF

v_call: TRBV15
j_call: TRBJ2-4
clone_size: .
cdr3_aa: CATSTRQALAKNIQYF

v_call: TRBV19
j_call: TRBJ1-1
clone_size: .
cdr3_aa: CASSNSRRNTEAFF

v_call: TRBV4-2
j_call: TRBJ2-7
clone_size: .
cdr3_aa: CASSQFTGEMGYEQYF

v_call: TRBV7-2
j_call: TRBJ1-3
clone_size: .
cdr3_aa: CASRPGGSSGNTIYF

v_call: TRBV5-6
j_call: TRBJ2-7
clone_size: .
cdr3_aa: CASSGDRGRLTYEQYF

v_call: TRBV5-4
j_call: TRBJ1-1
clone_size: .
cdr3_aa: CASSLRQDYTEAFF

v_call: TRBV14
j_call: TRBJ2-1
clone_size: .
cdr3_aa: CASSQDLDRYGEQFF

v_call: TRBV9
j_call: TRBJ2-5
clone_size: .
cdr3_aa: CASSVGAGERETQYF

v_call: TRBV5-1
j_call: TRBJ2-7
clone_size: .
cdr3_aa: CASSLVGRDRRAYEQYF

v_call: TRBV6-6
j_call: TRBJ1-2
clone_size: .
cdr3_aa: CASRGTWNYGYTF

v_call: TRBV6-1
j_call: TRBJ1-6
clone_size: .
cdr3_aa: CASGREGNSPLHF

v_call: TRBV7-3
j_call: TRBJ1-3
clone_size: once
cdr3_aa: CASSSRQGNTIYF

v_call: TRBV9
j_call: TRBJ1-3
clone_size: .
cdr3_aa: CASSVEGGGVAGNTIYF

v_call: TRBV29-1
j_call: TRBJ2-3
clone_size: .
cdr3_aa: CSVRGIKDTQYF

v_call: TRBV29-1
j_call: TRBJ1-5
clone_size: .
cdr3_aa: CSVRDGGNQPQHF

v_call: TRBV6-1
j_call: TRBJ2-6
clone_size: .
cdr3_aa: CASSVFGQGRSGANVLTF

v_call: TRBV19
j_call: TRBJ2-1
clone_size: .
cdr3_aa: CATYSWPYNEQFF

v_call: TRBV9
j_call: .
clone_size: .
cdr3_aa: CASSATGRGNQPQYF

v_call: TRBV5-4
j_call: TRBJ1-1
clone_size: .
cdr3_aa: CASSPAKGGMNTEAFF

v_call: TRBV5-1
j_call: TRBJ1-4
clone_size: .
cdr3_aa: CASSLEYRQYKNEKLFF

v_call: TRBV19
j_call: TRBJ1-1
clone_size: few
cdr3_aa: CASTPLRENTEAFF

v_call: TRBV18
j_call: TRBJ2-7
clone_size: .
cdr3_aa: CASSPPGPISYEQYF

v_call: TRBV9
j_call: TRBJ2-2
clone_size: .
cdr3_aa: CASSVGAGGYTGELFF

v_call: TRBV15
j_call: TRBJ2-1
clone_size: .
cdr3_aa: CATSTGAPNNEQFF

v_call: TRBV15
j_call: TRBJ1-3
clone_size: .
cdr3_aa: CATSRGRGTSSGNTIYF

v_call: TRBV29-1
j_call: TRBJ1-5
clone_size: .
cdr3_aa: CSVGVQTNQPQHF

v_call: TRBV19
j_call: TRBJ1-1
clone_size: .
cdr3_aa: CATMGNTEAFF

v_call: TRBV5-4
j_call: TRBJ1-1
clone_size: .
cdr3_aa: CASSPVRGLNTEAFF

v_call: TRBV19
j_call: TRBJ2-6
clone_size: .
cdr3_aa: CASSSDGQGASGANVLTF

v_call: TRBV4-1
j_call: TRBJ2-5
clone_size: .
cdr3_aa: CASSQEGTGEETQYF

v_call: TRBV28
j_call: TRBJ1-2
clone_size: .
cdr3_aa: CASSRNLRGDRYGYTF

v_call: TRBV19
j_call: TRBJ1-4
clone_size: .
cdr3_aa: CASSIDFRRTNEKLFF

v_call: TRBV9
j_call: TRBJ1-6
clone_size: .
cdr3_aa: CASRPPGTDNSPLHF

v_call: TRBV7-6
j_call: TRBJ2-3
clone_size: .
cdr3_aa: CASSSGLFTDTQYF

v_call: TRBV28
j_call: TRBJ1-2
clone_size: .
cdr3_aa: CASSPNTWGNGYTF

v_call: TRBV7-2
j_call: TRBJ2-1
clone_size: .
cdr3_aa: CASSFAAGPGNEQFF

v_call: TRBV9
j_call: TRBJ1-2
clone_size: few
cdr3_aa: CASSDGTGIKDTF

v_call: TRBV9
j_call: TRBJ2-1
clone_size: .
cdr3_aa: CASSVDPLAGIYNEQFF

v_call: TRBV6-6
j_call: TRBJ2-1
clone_size: .
cdr3_aa: CASSTSGRAGEEQFF

v_call: TRBV7-2
j_call: TRBJ1-6
clone_size: .
cdr3_aa: CASSYTGPNNSPLHF

v_call: TRBV30
j_call: TRBJ1-1
clone_size: few
cdr3_aa: CAWGQGALGTTEAFF

v_call: TRBV5-6
j_call: TRBJ1-4
clone_size: .
cdr3_aa: CASSPWKDYDDEKLFF

v_call: TRBV15
j_call: TRBJ1-1
clone_size: few
cdr3_aa: CATSGQHTEAFF